This T cell receptor (beta chain) was obtained from a study of OX40 agonist ivuxolimab in advanced cancers. Overall study findings and caveats: CD8+ T cells (on average) carried more expanded clones than CD4+ T cells.

Trimming pared 5 bases from V and 1 base from J, leaving 10 bases between. CDR3 length equals 14 residues. Germline CDR1 and CDR2: LNHDA and SQIVND (reference sequence). Comment on this clone: Its antigen is not known.

Sequenced by immunoSEQ multiplex PCR; TCRdb stores in-frame clones only, minus some. The data contain approximately 30,000 clones, approximately 89% of them singletons. The receptor was isolated from an adult with an advanced solid tumor such as melanoma, head and neck, liver or kidney cancer. Sequences were derived from CD4+ or CD8+ T cells sorted from blood, sampled in a trial of the OX40 agonist ivuxolimab. The V gene is TRBV19, the J gene TRBJ2-3; no firm D call. The CDR3 loop reads CASSPDPRTDTQYF. For the CDR3, the DNA is TGTGCCAGTAGTCCCGACCCACGCACAGATACGCAGTATTTT.